Each of the 13 T cell receptor beta chains below was sequenced from the same sample in a study of blood T cell repertoires in COVID-19. Sequenced by immunoSEQ multiplex PCR; TCRdb stores in-frame clones only, minus some. Among a few hundred thousand clones, roughly nine tenths were seen once, and the ten largest hold 1% to 1.3%. Material for sequencing was PBMCs or T cells enriched from blood (not recorded which). These receptors all stem from a man aged 25 to 40 who had recovered from COVID-19.

The chain joins TRBV15 to TRBJ2-1; 7 nucleotides align to TRBD2. The V and J ends lost 0 bases and 3 bases, in that order; junction bases with no gene match: 5. This CDR3 spans 16 amino acids. Looked up from germline, CDR1 is LNHNV and CDR2 is YYDKDF (reference sequence). The CDR3 coding sequence is TGTGCCACCAGCAGAGATCTTGCTAGCGGCTACAATGAGCAGTTCTTC. This sequence encodes CATSRDLASGYNEQFF.

The chain couples TRBV4-1 to TRBJ1-4; D possibly corresponds to TRBD1 (6 bases). Germline V gives CDR1 MGHRA, CDR2 YSYEKL. Deletions cut 6 bases from V and 3 bases from J, with 11 bases between. The CDR3 sequence is 14 residues long. This CDR3 is CASRPTGSNEKLFF. In DNA, the CDR3 is TGCGCCAGCAGACCGACAGGTTCTAATGAAAAACTGTTTTTT.

This rearrangement joins TRBV9 to TRBJ2-5; D might be TRBD2 (6 bases). The CDR3 spans 12 residues. In germline, CDR1 is SGDLS, CDR2 YYNGEE. Trimming pared 3 bases from V and 7 bases from J, leaving 10 bases between. The CDR3 coding sequence is TGTGCCAGCAGCGCATCCGGGGGGACCCAGTACTTC. Its protein is CASSASGGTQYF. The full variable domain, with the rest looked up from reference TRBV9 and TRBJ2-5, is DSGVTQTPKHLITATGQRVTLRCSPRSGDLSVYWYQQSLDQGLQFLIQYYNGEERAKGNILERFSAQQFPDLHSELNLSSLELGDSALYFCASSASGGTQYFGPGTRLLVL.

This clone was picked up one time. The chain joins TRBV5-4 to TRBJ2-3; 10 bases are a match to TRBD2. Trimming took 0 bases from V and 1 from J; bases not matched to a gene: 5. Germline V gene sequence: CDR1 SGHNT, CDR2 YYREEE (reference sequence). There are 17 residues in the CDR3. The DNA for the CDR3 is TGTGCCAGCAGCTTGGCACTAGCGGGGATTGGCACAGATACGCAGTATTTT. Translation: CASSLALAGIGTDTQYF.

This chain links TRBV11-1 with TRBJ2-3; 7 bases fit TRBD2. Germline V gene sequence: CDR1 SGHAT, CDR2 FQDESV (reference sequence). The CDR3 spans 15 residues. V lost 3 bases to trimming and J lost 0 bases; unmatched junction nucleotides: 3. The CDR3 is CASSLLAESTDTQYF. The DNA of the CDR3 is TGTGCCAGCAGCTTGCTAGCGGAGAGCACAGATACGCAGTATTTT.

The chain combines TRBV5-1 with TRBJ2-5; D may be TRBD1 (5 bases). V dropped 7 bases and J dropped 2 bases, with 12 bases sitting between them. CDR3 length: 13 residues. Germline V gives CDR1 SGHRS, CDR2 YFSETQ. The DNA of the CDR3 is TGCGCCAGCCAGTCGGACACTCAAGAGACCCAGTACTTC. This sequence encodes CASQSDTQETQYF.

V is TRBV10-3 and J is TRBJ2-6, with 14 nucleotides matching TRBD2. Trimming at V came to 10 bases and at J to 2 bases, leaving 7 bases not matched to a gene. The CDR3 sequence is 17 residues long. Germline lookup yields CDR1 ENHRY and CDR2 SYGVKD. Written as DNA, the CDR3 is TGTGCCAACGCCGGGACTAGCGGGAGTGCTGGGGCCAACGTCCTGACTTTC. Translated: CANAGTSGSAGANVLTF.

The CDR3 here is CASSLYERNQPQHF. The CDR3 coding sequence is TGTGCCAGCAGTTTATATGAGAGGAATCAGCCCCAGCATTTT. The chain carries TRBV28 and TRBJ1-5, with unresolved D. The germline gives CDR1 MDHEN, CDR2 SYDVKM. V gave up 1 base and J gave up 4 bases, with 8 bases separating them. This CDR3 is built from 14 residues.

The chain employs TRBV7-9 and TRBJ2-2; possibly TRBD1 for D (6 bases). Per germline, CDR1 SEHNR and CDR2 FQNEAQ (reference sequence). This CDR3 region has 17 residues. Trimming took 5 bases from V and 0 from J, leaving 16 bases between them. The CDR3 spells CASSLPPGQTNTGELFF. CDR3 DNA: TGTGCCAGCAGCCTCCCGCCGGGACAAACGAACACCGGGGAGCTGTTTTTT.

The gene calls are TRBV6-1 and TRBJ2-7, with D perhaps TRBD1 (6 bases). The CDR3 totals 16 residues. V lost 2 bases to trimming and J lost 2 bases, with 16 bases between them. Germline loops: CDR1 MNHNS, CDR2 SASEGT. The CDR3 DNA reads TGTGCCAGCAGTGAATTTCGTCGGAACAGGGCCTACGAGCAGTACTTC. Translating it yields CASSEFRRNRAYEQYF.

This chain joins TRBV18 and TRBJ1-5, with 7 bases aligning to TRBD1. With 5 bases clipped from V and 0 bases from J, the junction kept 4 bases outside the gene matches. The CDR3 is 15 residues long. CDR1 is KGHSH and CDR2 is LQKENI in the germline V gene. The CDR3 region has the DNA TGTGCCAGCTCAGAACAGGGGATTAGCAATCAGCCCCAGCATTTT. It is translated as CASSEQGISNQPQHF.

The rearrangement uses TRBV13 and TRBJ2-3; 10 bases map to TRBD2. V trimming: 3 bases; J trimming: 1 base; junction bases outside the gene matches: 4. This CDR3 is 16 amino acids long. Germline V gives CDR1 PRHDT, CDR2 FYEKMQ (reference sequence). The CDR3: CASSFSLAGGTDTQYF. The CDR3 DNA sequence: TGTGCCAGCAGCTTCTCCCTAGCGGGAGGCACAGATACGCAGTATTTT.

The chain joins TRBV28 to TRBJ2-1; the match to TRBD2 covers 11 bases. Germline CDR1 reads MDHEN; CDR2 reads SYDVKM. V lost 9 bases and J lost 1; bases outside the gene matches: 8. The CDR3 runs 16 residues. This CDR3 reads CASIPTSGVSYNEQFF. As DNA, the CDR3 is TGTGCCAGTATACCGACTAGCGGGGTTTCCTACAATGAGCAGTTCTTC.